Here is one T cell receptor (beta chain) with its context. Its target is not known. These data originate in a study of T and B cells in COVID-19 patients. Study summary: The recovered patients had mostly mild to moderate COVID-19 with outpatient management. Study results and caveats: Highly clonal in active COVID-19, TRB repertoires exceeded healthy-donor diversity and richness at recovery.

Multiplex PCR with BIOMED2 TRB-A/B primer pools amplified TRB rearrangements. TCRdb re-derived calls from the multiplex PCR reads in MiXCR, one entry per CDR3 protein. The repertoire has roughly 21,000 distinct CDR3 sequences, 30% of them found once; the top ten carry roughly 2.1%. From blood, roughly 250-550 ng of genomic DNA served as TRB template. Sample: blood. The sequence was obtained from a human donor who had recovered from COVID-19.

Here the CDR3 reads CASSLIRDSSYTF. In DNA form, the CDR3 reads TGTGCCAGCAGCCTAATCCGGGACAGTAGCTACACCTTC. This sequence joins TRBV5-5 and TRBJ1-2, with 7 positions matching TRBD1. The CDR3 runs 13 residues. V was pared by 4 bases and J by 9 bases, with 9 bases of the junction left unmatched. The V gene's germline CDR1 is SGHKS and CDR2 YYEKEE (reference sequence).